This T cell receptor (beta chain) came from a study of Tregs in tolerant kidney transplant recipients. Points from the study as a whole: Biological reproducibility was not directly addressed in this study.

A word on this clone: Its antigen is unidentified.

V was trimmed by 0 bases and J by 4 bases, leaving 25 bases between them. Germline assignment: CDR1 LNHNV and CDR2 YYDKDF (reference sequence). The CDR3 runs to 20 residues. Recipients received nonmyeloablative bone marrow transplants from related graft donors, with transient mixed chimerism. TCRdb's table, derived via immunoSEQ multiplex PCR, lists solely in-frame clones and lacks some. The table lists 45,000 or so clones, roughly 87% of them singletons. This receptor was obtained from a human patient who received a combined kidney and bone marrow transplant. Certain T cells may be donor cells from the graft. This rearrangement joins TRBV15 to TRBJ2-1; possible D gene TRBD2, 6 bases. This specimen was CD8+ T cells from blood (PBMCs), taken 12 months after the transplant. The CDR3 here is CATSRDKVRRVAGGYNEQFF. CDR3 DNA sequence: TGTGCCACCAGCAGAGATAAGGTTAGGAGAGTAGCAGGAGGGTACAATGAGCAGTTCTTC.